This TCR beta chain appears in the sequencing data of a study of cytomegalovirus exposure and HLA in healthy donors. With 60 Vbeta and 13 Jbeta primers, the PCR was carried out. Repertoires were generated with immunoSEQ multiplex PCR, while TCRdb's copy carries only in-frame clones and drops some. The sample lists over 150,000 clones, more than 60% seen once, with 4% in the top ten. The CDR3 is made up of 14 amino acids. V was trimmed by 0 bases and J by 4 bases, leaving 7 bases between them. The germline CDR1 and CDR2 sequences are SEHNR and FQNEAQ (reference sequence). General study points: Usually a TCR sequence was rare, but some public TCRs were found in many donors.

Of note for this clone: The antigen remains undetermined.

This rearrangement joins TRBV7-9 to TRBJ2-1; TRBD2 might be the D (6 bases). Sequencing was done on a sample of PBMCs. The receptor comes from a woman in her forties in good health and CMV-seronegative. In nucleotides, the CDR3 is TGTGCCAGCAGCTTAGCGGGGGGTTACAATGAGCAGTTCTTC. Its translation is CASSLAGGYNEQFF.